Presented here are 31 T cell receptor beta chains from one specimen sequenced in a study of blood T cell repertoires in COVID-19 (dated by TCRdb to the early 2020s). Library generation was performed with the immunoSEQ multiplex PCR assay. TCRdb stores this immuneACCESS table with in-frame sequences only. Part of the clones is absent; in the studies checked, under half of the shortfall reflects unresolved V genes, and no reason is known for the rest. This sample comprises about 73,000 clones, roughly 80% of them detected only once. The ten largest clones represent 28% of the sample. Sequencing was performed on peripheral blood. The receptors derive from a human donor in a cohort sampled during active COVID-19.

The gene calls are TRBV19 and TRBJ2-2; D is uncertain. Germline CDR1 and CDR2: LNHDA and SQIVND (reference sequence). V lost 1 base and J lost 5, with 17 bases in between. The CDR3 contains 17 residues. This CDR3 is CASSIGFGILVTGELFF. CDR3 in DNA: TGTGCCAGTAGTATAGGTTTTGGTATTTTAGTTACCGGGGAGCTGTTTTTT.

This rearrangement joins TRBV9 to TRBJ2-5; 9 bases align to TRBD2. The CDR3 extends over 15 amino acids. The germline V gene has CDR1 SGDLS and CDR2 YYNGEE. The ends lost 3 bases at V and 4 bases at J; junction bases unmatched: 7. CDR3 region: CASSEGGGGGETQYF. The CDR3 nucleotides are TGTGCCAGCAGCGAAGGCGGCGGGGGGGGAGAGACCCAGTACTTC.

The rearrangement links TRBV29-1 to TRBJ2-5; 8 positions agree with TRBD2. The CDR3 is 15 amino acids. Trimming at V came to 6 bases and at J to 2 bases, leaving 11 bases not matched to a gene. Looked up from germline, CDR1 is SQVTM and CDR2 is ANQGSEA. The CDR3 region has the DNA TGCAGCGTACCCAAGGGTAGCGGGATACAAGAGACCCAGTACTTC. It specifies CSVPKGSGIQETQYF.

This chain uses TRBV9 with TRBJ2-7; 10 bases line up with TRBD2. CDR1 is SGDLS, CDR2 YYNGEE, per germline. Trimming cost V 4 bases and J 2 bases; bases outside gene matches: 6. The CDR3 sequence is 15 residues long. For the CDR3, the DNA is TGTGCCAGCAGCCCCTTGAGCGGGGGGGCCTACGAGCAGTACTTC. Translated: CASSPLSGGAYEQYF.

The V call is TRBV3-1 (or the pseudogene TRBV3-2), the J call TRBJ1-2; D perhaps matches TRBD1 (5 bases). Trimming shortened V by 4 bases and J by 6 bases, and 12 bases separated the two germline ends. Germline assignment: CDR1 LGHDT and CDR2 YNNKEL (reference sequence). The CDR3 has 13 residues. DNA of the CDR3: TGTGCCAGCAGCCGCCGGGGGAGAGATGGCTACACCTTC. Residues: CASSRRGRDGYTF.

The chain couples TRBV5-4 to TRBJ1-4, with D unresolved. This CDR3 spans 13 amino acids. The V gene's germline CDR1 is SGHNT and CDR2 YYREEE (reference sequence). Trimming pared 3 bases from V and 8 bases from J, leaving 11 bases between. This CDR3 is CASSSVASEKLFF. CDR3 DNA: TGTGCCAGCAGCTCCGTCGCGTCCGAAAAACTGTTTTTT. Variable domain in full (rest from reference TRBV5-4 and TRBJ1-4): ETGVTQSPTHLIKTRGQQVTLRCSSQSGHNTVSWYQQALGQGPQFIFQYYREEENGRGNFPPRFSGLQFPNYSSELNVNALELDDSALYLCASSSVASEKLFFGSGTQLSVL.

This clone was seen just once. The chain joins TRBV18 to TRBJ2-3; 8 nucleotides match TRBD2. V shed 6 bases, J shed 3 bases, and the junction held 11 bases outside the gene matches. This CDR3 is 16 amino acids long. Germline lookup yields CDR1 KGHSH and CDR2 LQKENI. The CDR3 DNA follows: TGTGCCAGCTCCCCCGTCGGTAGCGGGGCTACAGATACGCAGTATTTT. Translation: CASSPVGSGATDTQYF.

In the case of this clone: This sample also contains other DNA sequences that code for the same CDR3. The gene calls are TRBV6-5 and TRBJ2-7, with 7 positions matching TRBD1. The ends lost 7 bases at V and 3 bases at J; junction bases unmatched: 9. The germline CDR1 and CDR2 sequences are MNHEY and SVGAGI. The CDR3 totals 14 residues. CDR3 sequence: CASKPRQGDYEQYF. CDR3 DNA sequence: TGTGCCAGCAAACCCCGACAGGGTGACTACGAGCAGTACTTC.

This clone occurred a few times. This sample also contains other DNA sequences that code for the same CDR3. V gene TRBV29-1 combines with J gene TRBJ1-1, with D unresolved. Germline loops: CDR1 SQVTM, CDR2 ANQGSEA. The V end was cut by 6 bases, the J end by 3 bases, with 14 bases between. The CDR3 loop spans 13 amino acids. CDR3 sequence (DNA): TGCAGCGTGGAGGACGGTGGTTACACTGAAGCTTTCTTT. This gives the protein CSVEDGGYTEAFF.

J is TRBJ1-3 and V is TRBV7-6; no reliable D call. With 8 bases removed from V and 4 bases from J, the gap between germline ends came to 21 bases. This CDR3 region has 16 residues. Germline CDR1 is SGHVS and CDR2 is FNYEAQ. The CDR3 nucleotides read TGTGCCAGCTTAATTACACGCTGCTCGGGGGGAAACACCATATATTTT. As protein: CASLITRCSGGNTIYF.

V usage is TRBV12-3 or TRBV12-4 and J usage is TRBJ1-5, with D uncertain. The CDR3 is made up of 13 amino acids. Trimming took 6 bases from V and 4 from J, leaving 10 bases between them. The CDR3 nucleotides read TGTGCCAGCAGCCCCGGCGGTAATCAGCCCCAGCATTTT. It codes for CASSPGGNQPQHF.

This clone was detected a few times. The chain employs TRBV5-4 and TRBJ2-2, with D possibly being TRBD1 (5 bases). Trimming took off 4 bases at V and 7 bases at J, with 14 bases between the two ends. Germline CDR1 and CDR2: SGHNT and YYREEE (reference sequence). CDR3 length: 14 residues. In DNA form, the CDR3 reads TGTGCCAGCAGCCCCATACCTAGGGGCGGGGAGCTGTTTTTT. Translating it yields CASSPIPRGGELFF.

The J gene is TRBJ2-5, the V gene TRBV7-2, with D tentatively TRBD2 (6 bases). Trimming pared 4 bases from V and 6 bases from J, leaving 15 bases between. There are 14 residues in the CDR3. CDR1 is SGHTA and CDR2 is FQGNSA in the germline V gene. The CDR3 protein is CASSSRTNGKTQYF. Written as DNA, the CDR3 is TGTGCCAGCAGCTCTCGGACTAATGGGAAGACCCAGTACTTC. Variable domain in full (rest from reference TRBV7-2 and TRBJ2-5): GAGVSQSPSNKVTEKGKDVELRCDPISGHTALYWYRQSLGQGLEFLIYFQGNSAPDKSGLPSDRFSAERTGGSVSTLTIQRTQQEDSAVYLCASSSRTNGKTQYFGPGTRLLVL.

The rearrangement links TRBV11-2 to TRBJ2-7, with D uncertain. Trimming stripped 1 base from V and 5 bases from J, with 6 bases between. This CDR3 spans 12 amino acids. Germline lookup yields CDR1 SGHAT and CDR2 FQNNGV. The CDR3 sequence: CASSLAPDEQYF. The CDR3 DNA is TGTGCCAGCAGCTTAGCCCCCGACGAGCAGTACTTC.

The gene calls are TRBV3-1 (or the pseudogene TRBV3-2) and TRBJ2-5; D unclear. The CDR3 sequence is 13 residues long. Per germline, CDR1 LGHDT and CDR2 YNNKEL (reference sequence). Trimming took off 1 base at V and 4 bases at J, with 7 bases between the two ends. The chain's CDR3 is CASSQVGSETQYF. DNA for the CDR3: TGTGCCAGCAGCCAAGTCGGGTCAGAGACCCAGTACTTC.

A word on this clone: This same CDR3 is encoded by further DNA sequences in the sample. V and J are TRBV5-6 and TRBJ1-2, with TRBD1 identical over 8 bases. The CDR3 runs 14 residues. Per the germline V gene, CDR1 is SGHDT and CDR2 is YYEEEE. Trimming at V came to 2 bases and at J to 4 bases, leaving 4 bases not matched to a gene. CDR3 protein: CASSFGTGSYGYTF. The CDR3, as DNA: TGTGCCAGCAGCTTCGGGACAGGTTCCTATGGCTACACCTTC.

This chain joins TRBV5-6 and TRBJ2-1; 12 positions agree with TRBD2. J lost 4 bases, V lost 4 bases, and 6 bases had no gene match. Germline values: CDR1 SGHDT, CDR2 YYEEEE. The CDR3 loop spans 16 amino acids. In nucleotides, the CDR3 is TGTGCCAGCAGCGCCCCTAGCGGGGGGGGGTACAATGAGCAGTTCTTC. Protein: CASSAPSGGGYNEQFF. Filled out from reference TRBV5-6 and TRBJ2-1, the complete variable domain reads DAGVTQSPTHLIKTRGQQVTLRCSPKSGHDTVSWYQQALGQGPQFIFQYYEEEERQRGNFPDRFSGHQFPNYSSELNVNALLLGDSALYLCASSAPSGGGYNEQFFGPGTRLTVL.

The chain employs TRBV7-2 and TRBJ1-1, with TRBD1 matching over 7 bases. The CDR3 runs to 14 residues. V was clipped by 2 bases and J by 3 bases; unmatched bases: 3. CDR1 and CDR2 (germline): SGHTA, FQGNSA. The CDR3 DNA sequence: TGTGCCAGCAGCTTAAGGGGACAGCACACTGAAGCTTTCTTT. Encoded protein: CASSLRGQHTEAFF.

This chain joins TRBV7-3 and TRBJ2-2; 9 positions match TRBD2. Trimming removed 4 bases from V and 6 bases from J; junction bases left unmatched: 12. Germline V gene data show CDR1 as SGHTA and CDR2 as FQGTGA. The CDR3 covers 17 residues. CDR3: CASSSKPGLAEPGELFF. The CDR3 DNA is TGTGCCAGCAGCTCCAAACCGGGACTAGCCGAACCCGGGGAGCTGTTTTTT. Variable domain in full (rest from reference TRBV7-3 and TRBJ2-2): GAGVSQTPSNKVTEKGKYVELRCDPISGHTALYWYRQSLGQGPEFLIYFQGTGAADDSGLPNDRFFAVRPEGSVSTLKIQRTERGDSAVYLCASSSKPGLAEPGELFFGEGSRLTVL.

The V call is TRBV4-1, the J call TRBJ2-7; TRBD2 matches 10 bases. From germline, CDR1 is MGHRA and CDR2 YSYEKL. V was pared by 7 bases and J by 6 bases, with 18 bases of the junction left unmatched. The CDR3 is 17 residues long. DNA of the CDR3: TGCGCCAGCAACCCGACCAGGACTAGCGGCTCTCAAATCGAGCAGTACTTC. Protein sequence: CASNPTRTSGSQIEQYF.

The count of this clone is one. CDR3 coding DNA: TGTGCCAGCAGTCCGCCCGGGGGGAATGGCTACACCTTC. Protein: CASSPPGGNGYTF. This chain uses TRBV7-9 with TRBJ1-2; maybe TRBD1 (5 bases). The CDR3 runs 13 residues. Germline loops: CDR1 SEHNR, CDR2 FQNEAQ (reference sequence). V was clipped by 6 bases and J by 6 bases, with 14 bases between them.

This clone is a singleton in its sample. The chain is built from TRBV29-1 and TRBJ1-2; TRBD1 matches at 10 bases. V trimming: 7 bases; J trimming: 7 bases; junction bases outside the gene matches: 3. The CDR3 covers 11 residues. CDR1 and CDR2 (germline): SQVTM, ANQGSEA. The DNA for the CDR3 is TGCAGCGCTGGACAGGGGGTTGGCTACACCTTC. Encoded protein: CSAGQGVGYTF.

This rearrangement joins TRBV19 to TRBJ2-3, with a possible D match to TRBD2 (6 bases). CDR1 and CDR2 (germline): LNHDA, SQIVND (reference sequence). Trimming cost V 4 bases and J 6 bases, with 17 bases left between them. This CDR3 comprises 15 residues. The CDR3 region has the DNA TGTGCCAGTAGTACCCGGACCCTCAGCGGGGATACGCAGTATTTT. This codes for CASSTRTLSGDTQYF.

This clone appeared once. J is TRBJ1-1 and V is TRBV20-1; D unresolved. The germline V and J ends were trimmed by 3 bases and 7 bases, with 18 bases remaining between them. CDR3 length: 14 amino acids. Per the germline V gene, CDR1 is DFQATT and CDR2 is SNEGSKA (reference sequence). CDR3 region: CSASDRVRESEAFF. The CDR3 region has the DNA TGCAGTGCTAGTGACCGGGTCCGGGAAAGTGAAGCTTTCTTT.

The rearrangement uses TRBV7-2 and TRBJ1-2; 7 bases are shared with TRBD1. Germline V gene lookup returns CDR1 SGHTA and CDR2 FQGNSA. V lost 2 bases and J lost 8; bases outside the gene matches: 8. The CDR3 is made up of 14 amino acids. The CDR3 DNA follows: TGTGCCAGCAGCTTATTACAGGGGACGAAAGGCTACACCTTC. This encodes CASSLLQGTKGYTF. The whole variable domain, filled in from reference TRBV7-2 and TRBJ1-2, reads GAGVSQSPSNKVTEKGKDVELRCDPISGHTALYWYRQSLGQGLEFLIYFQGNSAPDKSGLPSDRFSAERTGGSVSTLTIQRTQQEDSAVYLCASSLLQGTKGYTFGSGTRLTVV.

The J gene is TRBJ2-1, the V gene TRBV9; the D is unclear. Trimming pared 0 bases from V and 0 bases from J, leaving 7 bases between. The germline V gene has CDR1 SGDLS and CDR2 YYNGEE. The CDR3 loop spans 15 amino acids. The CDR3, as DNA: TGTGCCAGCAGCGTAGCAAGGAGCTCCTACAATGAGCAGTTCTTC. This sequence encodes CASSVARSSYNEQFF.

The V and J genes are TRBV21-1 and TRBJ2-7; TRBD2, the D gene given by the table, was not confirmed from the DNA. TRBV21-1 is flagged as a pseudogene. This CDR3 is 14 amino acids long. The CDR3 reads CASTRARTIGEQYF. In DNA form, the CDR3 reads TGTGCCAGCACCCGAGCGAGGACTATAGGAGAGCAGTACTTC.

There are a few counts of this clone. The chain combines TRBV5-1 with TRBJ2-5; TRBD2 aligns across 7 bases. Trimming cost V 6 bases and J 0 bases; bases outside gene matches: 17. Per the germline V gene, CDR1 is SGHRS and CDR2 is YFSETQ. CDR3 length: 18 amino acids. CDR3 sequence reads: CASNRFPGTKEYQETQYF. Written as DNA, the CDR3 is TGCGCCAGCAACCGCTTCCCCGGGACTAAGGAGTACCAAGAGACCCAGTACTTC.

J is TRBJ1-1 and V is TRBV28; D is unresolved. The CDR3 is made up of 12 amino acids. V lost 6 bases, J lost 7 bases, and 12 bases lay in between. Germline values: CDR1 MDHEN, CDR2 SYDVKM. The CDR3 DNA is TGTGCCAGCAGGGCTGGAGGTGGTGAAGCTTTCTTT. Translating it yields CASRAGGGEAFF. The full variable domain, in which reference TRBV28 and TRBJ1-1 provide the parts outside the CDR3, is DVKVTQSSRYLVKRTGEKVFLECVQDMDHENMFWYRQDPGLGLRLIYFSYDVKMKEKGDIPEGYSVSREKKERFSLILESASTNQTSMYLCASRAGGGEAFFGQGTRLTVV.

This chain joins TRBV11-3 and TRBJ2-1, with D maybe TRBD1 (6 bases). This CDR3 is built from 15 residues. Trimming shortened V by 1 base and J by 4 bases, and 11 bases separated the two germline ends. CDR1 is SGHNT, CDR2 YENEEA, per germline. CDR3 residues: CASSLGYRDYNEQFF. CDR3 sequence (DNA): TGTGCCAGCAGCTTAGGATACAGGGATTACAATGAGCAGTTCTTC.

The rearrangement links TRBV19 to TRBJ2-5; 10 nucleotides match TRBD1. Germline lookup yields CDR1 LNHDA and CDR2 SQIVND (reference sequence). The CDR3 covers 15 residues. Germline trimming cut 6 bases from V and 1 base from J; bases unmatched to any gene: 5. This CDR3 reads CASSSGTGAQETQYF. CDR3 sequence (DNA): TGTGCCAGTAGCTCCGGGACAGGGGCCCAAGAGACCCAGTACTTC.